This T cell receptor beta chain was captured by sequencing in a study of T cell responses to AZD1222 COVID-19 vaccine. Broader study findings: With two AZD1222 doses given, Spike-specific TCR breadth and depth both rose.

On this clone itself: What it binds is not known.

The CDR3 has 14 residues. Germline lookup yields CDR1 MDHEN and CDR2 SYDVKM. Trimming shortened V by 2 bases and J by 4 bases, and 11 bases separated the two germline ends. The repertoire was sequenced with immunoSEQ multiplex PCR; TCRdb's copy has only in-frame clones and lacks some. The sample consists of under 150,000 clones, 90% of them appearing once. The receptor comes from an adult who received the AZD1222 COVID-19 vaccine. The source material was peripheral blood, sampled 28 days after the second AZD1222 dose. The V and J genes are TRBV28 and TRBJ1-1; TRBD1 might be the D (6 bases). CDR3 bases: TGTGCCAGCAGTTTACCTGACAGGCTCACTGAAGCTTTCTTT. It codes for CASSLPDRLTEAFF. Supplemented by reference TRBV28 and TRBJ1-1, the full variable domain reads DVKVTQSSRYLVKRTGEKVFLECVQDMDHENMFWYRQDPGLGLRLIYFSYDVKMKEKGDIPEGYSVSREKKERFSLILESASTNQTSMYLCASSLPDRLTEAFFGQGTRLTVV.